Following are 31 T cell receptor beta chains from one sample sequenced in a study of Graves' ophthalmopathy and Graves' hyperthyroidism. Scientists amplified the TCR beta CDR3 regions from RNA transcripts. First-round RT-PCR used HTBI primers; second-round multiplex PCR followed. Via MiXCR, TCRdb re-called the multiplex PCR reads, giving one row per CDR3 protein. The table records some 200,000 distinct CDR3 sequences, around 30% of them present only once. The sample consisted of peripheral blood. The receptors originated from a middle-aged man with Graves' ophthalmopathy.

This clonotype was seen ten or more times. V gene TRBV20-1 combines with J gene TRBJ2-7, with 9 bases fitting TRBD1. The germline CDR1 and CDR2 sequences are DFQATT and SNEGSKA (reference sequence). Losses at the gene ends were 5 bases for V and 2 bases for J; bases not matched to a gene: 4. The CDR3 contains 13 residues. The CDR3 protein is CSAWDRATYEQYF. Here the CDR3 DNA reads TGCAGTGCTTGGGACAGGGCGACCTACGAGCAGTACTTC.

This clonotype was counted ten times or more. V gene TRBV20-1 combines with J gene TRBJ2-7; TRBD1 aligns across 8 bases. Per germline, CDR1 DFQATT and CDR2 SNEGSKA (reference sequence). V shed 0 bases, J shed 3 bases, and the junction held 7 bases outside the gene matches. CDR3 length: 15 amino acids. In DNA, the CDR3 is TGCAGTGCTAGAGATCCCGGACAGGGAGGCTACGAGCAGTACTTC. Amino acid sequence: CSARDPGQGGYEQYF.

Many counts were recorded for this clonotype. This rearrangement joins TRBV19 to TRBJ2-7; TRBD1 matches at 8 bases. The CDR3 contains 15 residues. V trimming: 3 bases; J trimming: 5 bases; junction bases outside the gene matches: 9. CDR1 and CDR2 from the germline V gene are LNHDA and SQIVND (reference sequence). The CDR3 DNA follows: TGTGCCAGTAGTATGGGGAGACAGGGGATAAACGAGCAGTACTTC. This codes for CASSMGRQGINEQYF.

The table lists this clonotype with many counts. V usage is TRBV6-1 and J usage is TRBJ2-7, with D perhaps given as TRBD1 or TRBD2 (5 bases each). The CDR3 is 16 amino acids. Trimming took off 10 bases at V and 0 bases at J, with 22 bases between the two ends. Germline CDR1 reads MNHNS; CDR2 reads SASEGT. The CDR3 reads CATFGTVSGSSYEQYF. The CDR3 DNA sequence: TGTGCCACCTTCGGGACGGTCAGCGGCTCCTCCTACGAGCAGTACTTC.

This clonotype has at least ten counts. As DNA, the CDR3 is TGTGCCAGCAGCTTAGCTATGGAAGCGGGTAATGTCGGGGAGCTGTTTTTT. This codes for CASSLAMEAGNVGELFF. The chain combines TRBV13 with TRBJ2-2, with D possibly being TRBD2 (6 bases). Trimming removed 1 base at V and 7 bases at J, with 19 bases between. CDR1 and CDR2 from the germline V gene are PRHDT and FYEKMQ (reference sequence). This CDR3 region has 17 residues.

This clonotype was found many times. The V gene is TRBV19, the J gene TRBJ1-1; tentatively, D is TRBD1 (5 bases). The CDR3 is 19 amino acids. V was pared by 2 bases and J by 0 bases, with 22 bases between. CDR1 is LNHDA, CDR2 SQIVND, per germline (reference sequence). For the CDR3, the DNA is TGTGCCAGTAGTATACGGCTACGGACTACCGGGACCATGAACACTGAAGCTTTCTTT. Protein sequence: CASSIRLRTTGTMNTEAFF. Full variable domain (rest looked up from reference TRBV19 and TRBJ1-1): DGGITQSPKYLFRKEGQNVTLSCEQNLNHDAMYWYRQDPGQGLRLIYYSQIVNDFQKGDIAEGYSVSREKKESFPLTVTSAQKNPTAFYLCASSIRLRTTGTMNTEAFFGQGTRLTVV.

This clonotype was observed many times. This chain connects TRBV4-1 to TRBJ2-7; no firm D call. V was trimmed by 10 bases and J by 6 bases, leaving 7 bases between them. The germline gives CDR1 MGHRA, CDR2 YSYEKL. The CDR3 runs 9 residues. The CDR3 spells CATFLEQYF. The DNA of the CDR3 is TGCGCCACCTTCCTCGAGCAGTACTTC.

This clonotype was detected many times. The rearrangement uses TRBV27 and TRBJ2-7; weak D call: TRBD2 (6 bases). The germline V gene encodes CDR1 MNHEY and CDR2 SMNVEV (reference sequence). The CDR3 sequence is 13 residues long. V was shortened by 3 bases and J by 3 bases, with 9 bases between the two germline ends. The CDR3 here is CASSFGTFYEQYF. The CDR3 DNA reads TGTGCCAGCAGTTTCGGGACTTTCTACGAGCAGTACTTC.

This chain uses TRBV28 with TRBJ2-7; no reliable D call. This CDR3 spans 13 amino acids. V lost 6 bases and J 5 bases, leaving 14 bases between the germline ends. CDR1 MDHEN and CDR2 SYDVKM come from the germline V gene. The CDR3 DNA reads TGTGCCAGCAGACCTACTTCGACCCACGAGCAGTACTTC. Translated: CASRPTSTHEQYF.

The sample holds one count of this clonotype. CDR3 protein: CASSPNNEYEQYF. The CDR3 nucleotides are TGTGCCAGTAGTCCGAATAATGAATACGAGCAGTACTTC. V gene TRBV19 combines with J gene TRBJ2-7; D unresolved. This CDR3 has 13 amino acids. CDR1 is LNHDA and CDR2 is SQIVND in the germline V gene (reference sequence). Deletions cut 5 bases from V and 4 bases from J, with 12 bases between.

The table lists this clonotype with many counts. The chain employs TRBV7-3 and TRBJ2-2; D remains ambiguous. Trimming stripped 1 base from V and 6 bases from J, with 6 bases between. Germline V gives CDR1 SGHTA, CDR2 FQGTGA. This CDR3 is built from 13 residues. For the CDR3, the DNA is TGTGCCAGCAGCTTAAGTCTTTCCGGGGAGCTGTTTTTT. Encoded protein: CASSLSLSGELFF.

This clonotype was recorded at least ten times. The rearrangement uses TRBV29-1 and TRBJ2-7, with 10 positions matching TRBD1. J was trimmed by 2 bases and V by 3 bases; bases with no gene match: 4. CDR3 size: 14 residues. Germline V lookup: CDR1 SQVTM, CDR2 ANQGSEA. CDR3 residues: CSVESGQGTYEQYF. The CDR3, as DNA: TGCAGCGTTGAGTCGGGACAGGGGACCTACGAGCAGTACTTC.

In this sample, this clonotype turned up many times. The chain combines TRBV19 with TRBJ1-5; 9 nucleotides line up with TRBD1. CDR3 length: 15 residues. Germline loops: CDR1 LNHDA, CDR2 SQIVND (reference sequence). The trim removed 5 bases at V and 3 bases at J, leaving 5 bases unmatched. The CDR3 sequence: CASSYRDRANQPQHF. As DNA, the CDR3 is TGTGCCAGTAGTTACCGGGACAGGGCCAATCAGCCCCAGCATTTT.

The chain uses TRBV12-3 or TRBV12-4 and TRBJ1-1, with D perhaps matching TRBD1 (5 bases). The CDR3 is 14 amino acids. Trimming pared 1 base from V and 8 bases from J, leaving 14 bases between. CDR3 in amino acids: CASSLGGLPAEAFF. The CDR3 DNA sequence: TGTGCCAGCAGTTTAGGGGGACTTCCTGCGGAAGCTTTCTTT.

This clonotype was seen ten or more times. The CDR3 DNA reads TGTGCCAGCAGCTTCAGGTTCGGGGAGCCCTACGAGCAGTACTTC. Protein sequence: CASSFRFGEPYEQYF. This sequence joins TRBV11-2 and TRBJ2-7, with D perhaps TRBD2 (5 bases). V shed 3 bases and J shed 2 bases, with 14 bases lying between them. Germline V CDR1 and CDR2: SGHAT, FQNNGV. This CDR3 contains 15 residues.

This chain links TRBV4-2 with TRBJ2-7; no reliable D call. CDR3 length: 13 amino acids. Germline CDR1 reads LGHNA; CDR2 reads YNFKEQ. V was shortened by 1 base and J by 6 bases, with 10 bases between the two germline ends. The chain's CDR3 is CASSQVLVSEQYF. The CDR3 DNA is TGTGCCAGCAGCCAAGTCTTGGTCTCCGAGCAGTACTTC.

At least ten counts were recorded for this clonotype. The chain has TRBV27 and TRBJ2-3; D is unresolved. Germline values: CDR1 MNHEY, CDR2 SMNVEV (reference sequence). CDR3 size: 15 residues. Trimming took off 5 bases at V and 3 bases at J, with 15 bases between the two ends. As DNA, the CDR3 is TGTGCCAGCAGTCCCGACCCCGATGGGACAGATACGCAGTATTTT. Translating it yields CASSPDPDGTDTQYF.

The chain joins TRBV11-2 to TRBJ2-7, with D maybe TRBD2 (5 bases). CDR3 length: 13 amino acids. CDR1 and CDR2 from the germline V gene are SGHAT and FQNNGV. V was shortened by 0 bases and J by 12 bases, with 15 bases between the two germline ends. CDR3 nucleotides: TGTGCCAGCAGCTTAGATCGGGGAAGGGATCGGTACTTC. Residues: CASSLDRGRDRYF.

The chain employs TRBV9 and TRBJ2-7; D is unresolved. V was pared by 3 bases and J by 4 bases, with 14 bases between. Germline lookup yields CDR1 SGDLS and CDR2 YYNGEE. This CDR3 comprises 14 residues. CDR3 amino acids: CASSAQARSYEQYF. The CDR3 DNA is TGTGCCAGCAGCGCCCAAGCGAGGAGTTACGAGCAGTACTTC.

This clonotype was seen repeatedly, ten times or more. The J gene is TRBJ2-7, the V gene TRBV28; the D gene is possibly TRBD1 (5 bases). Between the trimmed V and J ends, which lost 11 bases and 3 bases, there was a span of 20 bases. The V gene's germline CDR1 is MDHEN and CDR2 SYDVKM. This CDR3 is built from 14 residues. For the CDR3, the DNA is TGTGCCGCCTCGAACCCCGACAGTTACTACGAGCAGTACTTC. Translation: CAASNPDSYYEQYF. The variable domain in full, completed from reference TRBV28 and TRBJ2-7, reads DVKVTQSSRYLVKRTGEKVFLECVQDMDHENMFWYRQDPGLGLRLIYFSYDVKMKEKGDIPEGYSVSREKKERFSLILESASTNQTSMYLCAASNPDSYYEQYFGPGTRLTVT.

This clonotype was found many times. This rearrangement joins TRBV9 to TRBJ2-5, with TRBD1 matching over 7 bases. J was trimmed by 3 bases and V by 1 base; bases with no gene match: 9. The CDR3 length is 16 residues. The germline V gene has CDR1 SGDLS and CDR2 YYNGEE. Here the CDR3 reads CASSVTPGTVEETQYF. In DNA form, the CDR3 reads TGTGCCAGCAGCGTAACTCCCGGGACAGTAGAAGAGACCCAGTACTTC.

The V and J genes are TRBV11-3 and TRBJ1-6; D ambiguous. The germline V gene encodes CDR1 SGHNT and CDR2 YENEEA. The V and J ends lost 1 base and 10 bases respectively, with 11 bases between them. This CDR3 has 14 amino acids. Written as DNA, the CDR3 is TGTGCCAGCAGCTTAGGAGGGTTCGACTCACCCCTCCACTTT. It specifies CASSLGGFDSPLHF.

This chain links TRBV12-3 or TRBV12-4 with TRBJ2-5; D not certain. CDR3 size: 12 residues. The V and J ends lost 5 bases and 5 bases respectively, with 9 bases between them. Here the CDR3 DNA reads TGTGCCAGCAGTGTTAGAAGGGAGACCCAGTACTTC. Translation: CASSVRRETQYF.

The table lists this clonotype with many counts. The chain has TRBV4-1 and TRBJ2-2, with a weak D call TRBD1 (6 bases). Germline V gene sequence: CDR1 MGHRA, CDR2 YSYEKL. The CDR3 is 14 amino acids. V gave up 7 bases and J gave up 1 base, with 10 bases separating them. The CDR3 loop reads CASTRDKNTGELFF. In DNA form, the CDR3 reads TGCGCCAGCACCCGGGACAAGAACACCGGGGAGCTGTTTTTT.

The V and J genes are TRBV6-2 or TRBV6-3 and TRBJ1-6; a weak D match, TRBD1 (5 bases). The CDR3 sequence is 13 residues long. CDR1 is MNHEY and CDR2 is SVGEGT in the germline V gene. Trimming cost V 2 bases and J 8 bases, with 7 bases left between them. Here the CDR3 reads CASSYVGDSPLHF. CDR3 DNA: TGTGCCAGCAGTTACGTAGGGGATTCACCCCTCCACTTT.

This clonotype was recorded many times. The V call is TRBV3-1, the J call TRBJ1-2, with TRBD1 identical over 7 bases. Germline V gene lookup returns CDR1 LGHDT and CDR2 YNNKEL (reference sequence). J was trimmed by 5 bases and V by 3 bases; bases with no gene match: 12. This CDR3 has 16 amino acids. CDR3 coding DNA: TGTGCCAGCAGCCAGGAGACAGGGCCTTGGAATTATGGCTACACCTTC. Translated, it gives CASSQETGPWNYGYTF.

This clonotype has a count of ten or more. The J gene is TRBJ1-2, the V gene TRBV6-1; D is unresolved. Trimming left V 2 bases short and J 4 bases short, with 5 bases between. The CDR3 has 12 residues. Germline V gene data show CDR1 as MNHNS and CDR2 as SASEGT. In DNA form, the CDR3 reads TGTGCCAGCAGTGAAAATTCCTATGGCTACACCTTC. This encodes CASSENSYGYTF.

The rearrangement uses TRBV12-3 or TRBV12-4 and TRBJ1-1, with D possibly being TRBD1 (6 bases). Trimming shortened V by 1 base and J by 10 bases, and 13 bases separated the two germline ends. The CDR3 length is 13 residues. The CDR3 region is CASSLGTAGGAFF. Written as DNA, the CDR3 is TGTGCCAGCAGTTTAGGGACAGCGGGGGGAGCTTTCTTT.

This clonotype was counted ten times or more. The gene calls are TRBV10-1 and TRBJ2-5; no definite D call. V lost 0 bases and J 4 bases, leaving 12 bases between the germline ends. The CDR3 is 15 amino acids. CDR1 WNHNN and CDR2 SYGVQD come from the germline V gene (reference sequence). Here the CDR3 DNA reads TGCGCCAGCAGTGAGTCGAGCAGCGTAGGAGAGACCCAGTACTTC. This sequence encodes CASSESSSVGETQYF.

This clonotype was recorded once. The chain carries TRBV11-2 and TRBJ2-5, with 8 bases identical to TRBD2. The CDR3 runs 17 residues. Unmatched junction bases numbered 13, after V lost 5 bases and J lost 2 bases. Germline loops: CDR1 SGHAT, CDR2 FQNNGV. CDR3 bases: TGTGCCAGCAGCCCCAGGCTGGGTAGCGGGGTACAAGAGACCCAGTACTTC. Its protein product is CASSPRLGSGVQETQYF. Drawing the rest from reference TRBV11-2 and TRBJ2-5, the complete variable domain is EAGVAQSPRYKIIEKRQSVAFWCNPISGHATLYWYQQILGQGPKLLIQFQNNGVVDDSQLPKDRFSAERLKGVDSTLKIQPAKLEDSAVYLCASSPRLGSGVQETQYFGPGTRLLVL.

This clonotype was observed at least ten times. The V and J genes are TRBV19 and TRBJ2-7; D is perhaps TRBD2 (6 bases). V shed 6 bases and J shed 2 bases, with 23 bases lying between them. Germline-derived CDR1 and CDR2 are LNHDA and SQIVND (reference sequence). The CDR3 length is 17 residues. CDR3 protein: CASSPGRRVRVPYEQYF. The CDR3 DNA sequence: TGTGCCAGTAGCCCGGGGAGGAGGGTGAGGGTCCCCTACGAGCAGTACTTC.